This T cell receptor beta chain was recovered during a study of cytomegalovirus exposure and HLA in healthy donors. Overall study: Researchers found that roughly 81% of a few hundred genotyped donors fell within the Caucasian-associated ancestry cluster.

General observations from the study: DRB1 had the most TCR associations and HLA-C the fewest, a later analysis found, with rates varying by HLA locus.

Per germline, CDR1 GTSNPN and CDR2 SVGIG (reference sequence). Trimming removed 0 bases at V and 6 bases at J, with 12 bases between. CDR3 length: 13 residues. About this clone: The target antigen is unknown.

Vbeta (60) and Jbeta (13) primers were used in the PCR. The data were produced by immunoSEQ multiplex PCR, yet TCRdb's version contains in-frame clones alone and is incomplete. The table has around 200,000 clones, about 80% seen once. Sequencing input: PBMCs. The receptor's source is a boy younger than 18 in good health and CMV-seronegative. The chain recombines TRBV30 with TRBJ2-7; perhaps TRBD1 as D (6 bases). CDR3 bases: TGTGCCTGGAGTGTGTACAGGGATAGCGAGCAGTACTTC. Translation gives CAWSVYRDSEQYF.